The 21 T cell receptor beta chains below come from one sample, sequenced in a study of blood T cells in healthy people across ages. A second PCR of about 7 to 12 cycles used a sample-barcoded 5' primer and a J-beta primer mix. Via MiXCR, TCRdb re-called the 5' RACE reads, giving one row per CDR3 protein. The sample includes about 540,000 distinct CDR3 sequences, nearly 25% of them seen just once. This sample also appeared in a second study, on T cells of mothers and their children.

The sequencing sample was made of blood. These receptors were taken from a boy under 18 in good health.

The chain joins TRBV16 to TRBJ2-5; D is possibly TRBD2 (5 bases). The J call may be in error: the DNA end matches TRBJ2-1 better. Germline V lookup: CDR1 KGHSY, CDR2 FQNENV. The CDR3 contains 13 residues. Written as DNA, the CDR3 is TGTGCCAGCAGCCCCGAGACTCGGGGTGGGCAGTTCTTC. Amino acid sequence: CASSPETRGGQFF.

This chain uses TRBV3-1 with TRBJ1-5; no clear D gene. The CDR3 totals 12 residues. V lost 6 bases and J 4 bases, leaving 7 bases between the germline ends. From germline, CDR1 is LGHDT and CDR2 YNNKEL (reference sequence). CDR3 amino acids: CASSSRNQPQHF. The CDR3 DNA follows: TGTGCCAGCAGTAGTAGGAATCAGCCCCAGCATTTT.

This clonotype occurred a few times. The chain links TRBV7-9 to TRBJ2-1; D might be TRBD1 or TRBD2, each matching 6 bases. The J call may be in error: the DNA end matches TRBJ2-7 better. The CDR3 loop spans 15 amino acids. CDR1 and CDR2 from the germline V gene are SEHNR and FQNEAQ (reference sequence). The CDR3 DNA is TGTGCCAGCAGCCCAGAGGGGGGCGGACTCTACGAGCAGTACTTC. It codes for CASSPEGGGLYEQYF.

This clonotype was picked up a small number of times. This chain uses TRBV12-3 or TRBV12-4 with TRBJ2-7; 7 positions match TRBD1. The V segment lost 5 bases and the J segment 1 base; nucleotides outside the gene matches: 5. This CDR3 region has 14 residues. The CDR3 protein is CASSRDSFSYEQYF. The DNA of the CDR3 is TGTGCCAGCAGTAGGGACAGCTTTTCCTACGAGCAGTACTTC.

This clonotype was seen a handful of times. The chain links TRBV29-1 to TRBJ2-5; 9 nucleotides line up with TRBD1. The J call may be faulty, since TRBJ2-1 better matches the DNA end. This CDR3 has 13 residues. Germline-derived CDR1 and CDR2 are SQVTM and ANQGSEA. DNA for the CDR3: TGCAGCGTTGAGCGGGGACAGGGTGATGAGCAGTTCTTC. Amino acids: CSVERGQGDEQFF.

V is TRBV6-2 or TRBV6-3 and J is TRBJ1-2; D unclear. This CDR3 comprises 12 residues. Trimming stripped 5 bases from V and 8 bases from J, with 12 bases between. Germline-derived CDR1 and CDR2 are MNHEY and SVGEGT. CDR3: CASSPGSGGYTF. CDR3 coding DNA: TGTGCCAGCAGTCCGGGATCGGGGGGCTACACCTTC.

This clonotype was picked up many times. The chain joins TRBV28 to TRBJ2-7; weak D call: TRBD1 (6 bases). This CDR3 is built from 14 residues. Germline lookup yields CDR1 MDHEN and CDR2 SYDVKM. The V and J ends lost 4 bases and 0 bases respectively, with 10 bases between them. The CDR3, as DNA: TGTGCCAGCAGTTCGACAGGCGCCTCCTACGAGCAGTACTTC. The encoded protein is CASSSTGASYEQYF.

The chain employs TRBV6-5 and TRBJ1-1; perhaps TRBD1 as D (6 bases). The CDR3 totals 14 residues. From germline, CDR1 is MNHEY and CDR2 SVGAGI. V shed 2 bases and J shed 1 base, with 8 bases lying between them. This chain's CDR3 is CASSYGQSNTEAFF. The DNA for the CDR3 is TGTGCCAGCAGTTACGGACAGTCGAACACTGAAGCTTTCTTT.

The rearrangement joins TRBV27 to TRBJ2-5; no definite D call. The assigned J gene may be wrong: the sequence end matches TRBJ2-7 better. Germline V CDR1 and CDR2: MNHEY, SMNVEV (reference sequence). This CDR3 is 14 amino acids long. The CDR3 nucleotides read TGTGCCAGCAGTTCCTCTCTCCTTTCCTACGAGCAGTACTTC. As protein: CASSSSLLSYEQYF.

This clonotype has a handful of counts. The chain uses TRBV7-2 and TRBJ2-7; 8 bases are a match to TRBD2. This CDR3 is 15 amino acids long. CDR1 and CDR2 (germline): SGHTA, FQGNSA. V gave up 2 bases and J gave up 2 bases; unmatched junction bases: 5. This CDR3 is CASSLRPGGPYEQYF. The CDR3 DNA sequence: TGTGCCAGCAGCTTAAGACCGGGAGGGCCCTACGAGCAGTACTTC.

This clonotype was detected only once. This CDR3 reads CASSVGGSGSLETQYF. In DNA, the CDR3 is TGTGCCAGCAGCGTTGGTGGGAGCGGGAGTTTGGAGACCCAGTACTTC. The chain links TRBV7-9 to TRBJ2-5; 8 nucleotides align to TRBD2. V lost 5 bases to trimming and J lost 5 bases; unmatched junction nucleotides: 13. The CDR3 length is 16 residues. The germline gives CDR1 SEHNR, CDR2 FQNEAQ (reference sequence).

Written as DNA, the CDR3 is TGTGCCAGTAGTATAGATCCTGGGACAGGTAACAATGAGCAGTTCTTC. Protein: CASSIDPGTGNNEQFF. The V and J genes are TRBV19 and TRBJ2-1; TRBD1 agrees at 8 bases. V lost 0 bases, J lost 5 bases, and 6 bases stayed unmatched. CDR3 size: 16 residues. Germline V gene lookup returns CDR1 LNHDA and CDR2 SQIVND (reference sequence).

This clonotype has only a few counts. The gene calls are TRBV5-6 and TRBJ2-1; D call uncertain. Germline V CDR1 and CDR2: SGHDT, YYEEEE. The ends were cut back, 1 base at V and 13 bases at J, with 30 bases in the middle. This CDR3 comprises 18 residues. CDR3 sequence: CASSLFLSSLEYQETQFF. In DNA, the CDR3 is TGTGCCAGCAGCTTGTTTCTCTCTTCTCTCGAGTACCAAGAGACCCAGTTCTTC.

This chain joins TRBV7-9 and TRBJ2-5, with D possibly called TRBD1 or TRBD2 (5 bases each). CDR3 length: 14 amino acids. Trimming pared 5 bases from V and 2 bases from J, leaving 12 bases between. Germline V gene sequence: CDR1 SEHNR, CDR2 FQNEAQ (reference sequence). CDR3 residues: CASSPGAGQETQYF. The CDR3 coding sequence is TGTGCCAGCAGCCCCGGGGCGGGTCAAGAGACCCAGTACTTC.

The chain joins TRBV7-3 to TRBJ2-5; 8 nucleotides agree with TRBD2. CDR1 and CDR2 from the germline V gene are SGHTA and FQGTGA. V gave up 5 bases and J gave up 5 bases; unmatched junction bases: 7. The CDR3 extends over 14 amino acids. This CDR3 reads CASSPSGPRETQYF. The CDR3 coding sequence is TGTGCCAGCAGCCCTAGCGGGCCTCGGGAGACCCAGTACTTC. The entire variable domain, with the rest obtained from reference TRBV7-3 and TRBJ2-5, is as follows: GAGVSQTPSNKVTEKGKYVELRCDPISGHTALYWYRQSLGQGPEFLIYFQGTGAADDSGLPNDRFFAVRPEGSVSTLKIQRTERGDSAVYLCASSPSGPRETQYFGPGTRLLVL.

This chain connects TRBV7-9 to TRBJ2-1; no reliable D call. The CDR3 runs 14 residues. Germline V CDR1 and CDR2: SEHNR, FQNEAQ (reference sequence). Trimming took off 4 bases at V and 7 bases at J, with 14 bases between the two ends. CDR3 sequence (DNA): TGTGCCAGCAGCTCCCTCAAGGATCTGAATGAGCAGTTCTTC. Its protein product is CASSSLKDLNEQFF. Looking up the rest from reference TRBV7-9 and TRBJ2-1 gives the full variable domain: DTGVSQNPRHKITKRGQNVTFRCDPISEHNRLYWYRQTLGQGPEFLTYFQNEAQLEKSRLLSDRFSAERPKGSFSTLEIQRTEQGDSAMYLCASSSLKDLNEQFFGPGTRLTVL.

In its sample, this clonotype was seen a few times. The V and J genes are TRBV5-1 and TRBJ2-4, with TRBD1 identical over 7 bases. After removal of 4 bases from V and 6 bases from J, the junction contained 4 bases not matched to a gene. Germline CDR1 SGHRS, CDR2 YFSETQ. This CDR3 region has 13 residues. The CDR3 nucleotides read TGCGCCAGCAGCACCGACAGGGCAAACATTCAGTACTTC. This gives the protein CASSTDRANIQYF. Full variable domain (rest looked up from reference TRBV5-1 and TRBJ2-4): KAGVTQTPRYLIKTRGQQVTLSCSPISGHRSVSWYQQTPGQGLQFLFEYFSETQRNKGNFPGRFSGRQFSNSRSEMNVSTLELGDSALYLCASSTDRANIQYFGAGTRLSVL.

The rearrangement links TRBV13 to TRBJ2-2; TRBD2 agrees at 8 bases. Germline CDR1 is PRHDT and CDR2 is FYEKMQ (reference sequence). This CDR3 contains 16 residues. V lost 5 bases to trimming and J lost 6 bases; unmatched junction nucleotides: 11. CDR3: CASSPTGTRGPGELFF. The CDR3 coding sequence is TGTGCCAGCAGCCCTACCGGGACTAGAGGTCCCGGGGAGCTGTTTTTT.

This clonotype was counted a few times. J is TRBJ2-7 and V is TRBV18; 13 bases match TRBD2. V lost 3 bases to trimming and J lost 4 bases; unmatched junction nucleotides: 3. Germline V gives CDR1 KGHSH, CDR2 LQKENI. The CDR3 length is 15 residues. The CDR3 reads CASSPGTSGKYEQYF. CDR3 nucleotide sequence: TGTGCCAGCTCACCTGGGACTAGCGGGAAATACGAGCAGTACTTC. The full variable domain, in which reference TRBV18 and TRBJ2-7 provide the parts outside the CDR3, is NAGVMQNPRHLVRRRGQEARLRCSPMKGHSHVYWYRQLPEEGLKFMVYLQKENIIDESGMPKERFSAEFPKEGPSILRIQQVVRGDSAAYFCASSPGTSGKYEQYFGPGTRLTVT.

The V call is TRBV5-1, the J call TRBJ1-1, with D unclear. Germline V gene data show CDR1 as SGHRS and CDR2 as YFSETQ. V lost 4 bases and J 5 bases, leaving 12 bases between the germline ends. This CDR3 spans 13 amino acids. CDR3 sequence (DNA): TGCGCCAGCAGCCCTAATGGAGGGACTGAAGCTTTCTTT. This encodes CASSPNGGTEAFF.

This clonotype was counted only a few times. It is likely a read error, because the conserved phenylalanine at the end of the CDR3 is missing. This chain uses TRBV20-1 with TRBJ2-3, with D possibly matching TRBD2 (9 bases). The CDR3 consists of 16 residues. Germline-derived CDR1 and CDR2 are DFQATT and SNEGSKA (reference sequence). V shed 6 bases and J shed 3 bases, with 22 bases lying between them. The CDR3 protein is CSARGREGHRTDTQYL. CDR3 sequence (DNA): TGCAGTGCCAGGGGGCGGGAGGGCCATCGGACAGATACGCAGTATCTT.